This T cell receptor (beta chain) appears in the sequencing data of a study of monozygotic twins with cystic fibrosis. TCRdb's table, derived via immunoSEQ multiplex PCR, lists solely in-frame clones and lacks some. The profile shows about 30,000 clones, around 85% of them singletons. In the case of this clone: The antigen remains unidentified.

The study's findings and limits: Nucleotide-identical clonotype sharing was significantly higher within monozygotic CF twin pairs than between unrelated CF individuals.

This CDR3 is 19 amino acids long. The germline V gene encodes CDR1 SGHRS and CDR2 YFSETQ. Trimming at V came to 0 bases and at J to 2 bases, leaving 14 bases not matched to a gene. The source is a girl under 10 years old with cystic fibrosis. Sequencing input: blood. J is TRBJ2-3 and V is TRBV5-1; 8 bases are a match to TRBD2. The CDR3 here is CASSLAAGLSGGTTDTQYF. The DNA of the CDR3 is TGCGCCAGCAGCTTGGCCGCTGGGTTGAGCGGGGGCACCACAGATACGCAGTATTTT. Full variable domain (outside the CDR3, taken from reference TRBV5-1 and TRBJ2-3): KAGVTQTPRYLIKTRGQQVTLSCSPISGHRSVSWYQQTPGQGLQFLFEYFSETQRNKGNFPGRFSGRQFSNSRSEMNVSTLELGDSALYLCASSLAAGLSGGTTDTQYFGPGTRLTVL.